This TCR beta chain originates from a study of T cells in localized non-small cell lung cancer. Notes on the study in general: Heterogeneity remains possible because sequencing was limited to only one tumor region. Of the tissues analyzed, uninvolved adjacent lung showed maximal T cell clonality, greater than tumor. A raised T cell density in blood coincided with lengthier overall survival.

This clone came up a few times. Its antigen is not identified. The data were produced by immunoSEQ multiplex PCR, yet TCRdb's version contains in-frame clones alone and is incomplete. The sample contains 50,000 to 60,000 clones, around 87% of which appear only once. Sequencing used PBMCs, obtained before any cancer treatment. This receptor was obtained from a female donor with stage II lung adenocarcinoma.

The CDR3 bases are TGCAGCGTTGAACTCGCGGGGGGGGTTGAGCAGTTCTTC. Residues: CSVELAGGVEQFF. The chain couples TRBV29-1 to TRBJ2-1; 9 bases line up with TRBD2. CDR3 length equals 13 residues. The germline V gene has CDR1 SQVTM and CDR2 ANQGSEA. V gave up 2 bases and J gave up 9 bases; unmatched junction bases: 5.